This record covers a single T cell receptor beta chain. This sample is part of a study of PD-L1 blockade in urothelial cancer. Across the study: Patients had received 0 to 3 prior chemotherapy regimens.

The time point is: pretreatment peripheral blood. The germline CDR1 and CDR2 sequences are SGHRS and YFSETQ. The V and J ends lost 6 bases and 0 bases respectively, with 17 bases between them. This CDR3 has 16 amino acids. Only in-frame clones appear in the TCRdb table, and some are missing; sequencing was by immunoSEQ multiplex PCR. Here the sample spans some 43,000 clones, more than 70% being singletons. V is TRBV5-1 and J is TRBJ2-3; TRBD1 is a possible D gene (7 bases). The sequences come from PBMCs, collected around atezolizumab (anti-PD-L1) treatment. The source is a man in his sixties with urothelial cancer. The CDR3 coding sequence is TGCGCCAGCACCCCGGGGCAGGGGGGTAGCACAGATACGCAGTATTTT. This sequence encodes CASTPGQGGSTDTQYF. Looking up the rest from reference TRBV5-1 and TRBJ2-3 gives the full variable domain: KAGVTQTPRYLIKTRGQQVTLSCSPISGHRSVSWYQQTPGQGLQFLFEYFSETQRNKGNFPGRFSGRQFSNSRSEMNVSTLELGDSALYLCASTPGQGGSTDTQYFGPGTRLTVL.